These 15 T cell receptor beta chains were all obtained from the same sample, sequenced in a study of human T cells and chemical hapten exposure. One entry per CDR3 protein, called by TCRdb with MiXCR from the RACE reads. This sample has some 38,000 distinct CDR3 sequences, with 7.6% found just once. Time point indicated: pre-sensitization, week 0. Treatment in this sample: therapeutic diphenylcyclopropenone sensitization with weekly scalp DPC. The sequences come from whole blood, collected in connection with sensitization to the hapten diphenylcyclopropenone (DPC). The source is a woman in her forties or fifties with alopecia areata. Some clones in this sample may be carry-over from other donors' samples.

This clonotype was detected many times. This rearrangement joins TRBV7-2 to TRBJ2-2, with TRBD2 matching 14 bases. J lost 9 bases, V lost 1 base, and 4 bases had no gene match. This CDR3 spans 16 amino acids. In germline, CDR1 is SGHTA, CDR2 FQGNSA. CDR3 residues: CASSLEGTSGSRELFF. CDR3 DNA: TGTGCCAGCAGCTTAGAAGGGACTAGCGGGAGCCGGGAGCTGTTTTTT.

This clonotype was counted a few times. V is TRBV28 and J is TRBJ2-2; D unclear. This CDR3 is built from 13 residues. The germline V gene has CDR1 MDHEN and CDR2 SYDVKM. With 10 bases removed from V and 1 base from J, the gap between germline ends came to 10 bases. CDR3 coding DNA: TGTGCCATCGACTTCAGGAACACCGGGGAGCTGTTTTTT. Encoded protein: CAIDFRNTGELFF.

The gene calls are TRBV30 and TRBJ1-2; 10 bases match TRBD1. Trimming took 4 bases from V and 4 from J; bases not matched to a gene: 6. CDR1 and CDR2 from the germline V gene are GTSNPN and SVGIG (reference sequence). CDR3 length: 14 amino acids. CDR3 region: CAWIEGQGIYGYTF. DNA of the CDR3: TGTGCCTGGATCGAGGGACAGGGGATCTATGGCTACACCTTC.

V gene TRBV28 combines with J gene TRBJ1-6, with 11 bases fitting TRBD1. The CDR3 is 14 amino acids. CDR1 is MDHEN, CDR2 SYDVKM, per germline. Germline trimming cut 10 bases from V and 6 bases from J; bases unmatched to any gene: 5. The CDR3, as DNA: TGTGCCATCTGGGACAGGGGGTTTAATTCACCCCTCCACTTT. As protein: CAIWDRGFNSPLHF. The full variable domain, completed using reference TRBV28 and TRBJ1-6, is DVKVTQSSRYLVKRTGEKVFLECVQDMDHENMFWYRQDPGLGLRLIYFSYDVKMKEKGDIPEGYSVSREKKERFSLILESASTNQTSMYLCAIWDRGFNSPLHFGNGTRLTVT.

CDR3 nucleotide sequence: TGCAGCGCCACATGGGGACAGGGGCTAATCTACGAGCAGTACTTC. Translating gives CSATWGQGLIYEQYF. The chain employs TRBV29-1 and TRBJ2-7, with 10 nucleotides matching TRBD1. This CDR3 is 15 amino acids long. In germline, CDR1 is SQVTM, CDR2 ANQGSEA. The trim removed 7 bases at V and 3 bases at J, leaving 12 bases unmatched.

Points on this clonotype: It may be a read error: a sequence one base away is much more abundant. The final CDR3 position lacks the conserved phenylalanine or tryptophan, pointing to a likely read error. The chain carries TRBV2 and TRBJ2-4, with D uncertain. Germline V gene lookup returns CDR1 SNHLY and CDR2 FYNNEI. V was trimmed by 2 bases and J by 0 bases, leaving 8 bases between them. This CDR3 has 15 amino acids. For the CDR3, the DNA is TGTGCCAGCAGTGAATTTGCGGTAGCCAAAAACATTCAGTACTCC. This translates into CASSEFAVAKNIQYS.

This clonotype was seen ten or more times. This rearrangement joins TRBV7-8 to TRBJ1-1; 8 bases map to TRBD1. The CDR3 runs to 13 residues. J lost 11 bases, V lost 5 bases, and 10 bases had no gene match. Germline assignment: CDR1 SGHVS and CDR2 FQNEAQ. CDR3 sequence: CASSTRGRVAAFF. CDR3 in DNA: TGTGCCAGCAGCACCAGGGGGCGTGTTGCTGCTTTCTTT.

The chain uses TRBV5-1 and TRBJ2-1; 9 nucleotides agree with TRBD2. Germline V CDR1 and CDR2: SGHRS, YFSETQ. The junction had 7 bases not matched to a gene; V was cut back by 3 bases and J by 6 bases. The CDR3 extends over 15 amino acids. The CDR3 is CASSSYSGSGNEQFF. The CDR3 DNA follows: TGCGCCAGCAGCTCCTATAGCGGGAGTGGCAATGAGCAGTTCTTC.

This clonotype appeared a few times. The chain is built from TRBV24-1 and TRBJ1-2, with D perhaps TRBD1 (6 bases). V was cut by 4 bases and J by 4 bases, with 24 bases left in between. The CDR3 runs 18 residues. Germline CDR1 KGHDR, CDR2 SFDVKD. This CDR3 reads CATSDTSGQIPHLYGYTF. The DNA of the CDR3 is TGTGCCACCAGTGACACTTCCGGACAGATTCCTCACCTCTATGGCTACACCTTC.

This clonotype was counted many times. V and J are TRBV12-3 or TRBV12-4 and TRBJ1-1; weak D call: TRBD1 (5 bases). V lost 3 bases and J lost 4, with 15 bases in between. The CDR3 runs 15 residues. The chain's CDR3 is CASSFPHQGVTEAFF. DNA for the CDR3: TGTGCCAGCAGTTTCCCGCACCAGGGTGTCACTGAAGCTTTCTTT.

This clonotype was counted at least ten times. V gene TRBV19 combines with J gene TRBJ1-4; no reliable D call. The V gene lost 3 bases and the J gene lost 4 bases, with 6 bases spanning the gap. Germline CDR1 and CDR2: LNHDA and SQIVND (reference sequence). This CDR3 spans 13 amino acids. CDR3 loop: CASSILINEKLFF. In DNA, the CDR3 is TGTGCCAGTAGTATTCTGATTAATGAAAAACTGTTTTTT.

This clonotype was observed at least ten times. For the CDR3, the DNA is TGTGCCAGCAGTTATGCCATAGGGCGGGAACATGAGCAGTTCTTC. It yields the protein CASSYAIGREHEQFF. The chain employs TRBV6-2 or TRBV6-3 and TRBJ2-1, with D perhaps matching TRBD2 (6 bases). This CDR3 has 15 amino acids. Germline CDR1 is MNHEY and CDR2 is SVGEGT. V was cut by 3 bases and J by 8 bases, with 17 bases left in between.

V and J are TRBV28 and TRBJ1-2; D is perhaps TRBD1 (5 bases). CDR1 MDHEN and CDR2 SYDVKM come from the germline V gene. This CDR3 contains 13 residues. V was shortened by 3 bases and J by 8 bases, with 13 bases between the two germline ends. The CDR3 is CASSFHEGYGYTF. The CDR3 bases are TGTGCCAGCAGTTTTCACGAGGGGTACGGCTACACCTTC.

The chain recombines TRBV5-1 with TRBJ2-1; D is possibly TRBD1 (5 bases). V lost 1 base and J 6 bases, leaving 11 bases between the germline ends. The CDR3 is made up of 14 amino acids. Germline values: CDR1 SGHRS, CDR2 YFSETQ. The CDR3 spells CASSLIAGSNEQFF. Written as DNA, the CDR3 is TGCGCCAGCAGCTTGATAGCAGGGTCCAATGAGCAGTTCTTC.

This clonotype was observed many times. V gene TRBV6-2 or TRBV6-3 combines with J gene TRBJ2-5; TRBD1 aligns across 9 bases. The CDR3 has 15 amino acids. With 8 bases clipped from V and 0 bases from J, the junction kept 7 bases outside the gene matches. The germline CDR1 and CDR2 sequences are MNHEY and SVGEGT. In DNA, the CDR3 is TGTGCCAGCCGAGGGACAGGGACGTACCAAGAGACCCAGTACTTC. Protein sequence: CASRGTGTYQETQYF.